This T cell receptor beta chain was found in a study of siplizumab effects on memory and regulatory T cells. Whole-study results and caveats: Memory cells seemed less diverse than naive T cells, which seemed major alloresponse contributors. Just a small share of alloreactive clones was traced back to unstimulated subsets. Whether proliferating Tregs in siplizumab cultures suppress was not functionally confirmed.

As to this clone: Its specificity is unknown.

Losses at the gene ends were 6 bases for V and 5 bases for J; bases not matched to a gene: 6. The germline CDR1 and CDR2 sequences are LNHDA and SQIVND (reference sequence). This CDR3 has 13 residues. Measured with immunoSEQ multiplex PCR; TCRdb has only the in-frame clones, and not every one. The profile shows about 91,000 clones, roughly 96% of them singletons. The clonotype originates from a human donor in good health. Sequenced input: naive CD4+ T cells sorted from blood. V and J are TRBV19 and TRBJ2-7; 8 nucleotides agree with TRBD1. DNA for the CDR3: TGTGCCAGTAGCCGGGACAGGTTGGACGAGCAGTACTTC. Its translation is CASSRDRLDEQYF.